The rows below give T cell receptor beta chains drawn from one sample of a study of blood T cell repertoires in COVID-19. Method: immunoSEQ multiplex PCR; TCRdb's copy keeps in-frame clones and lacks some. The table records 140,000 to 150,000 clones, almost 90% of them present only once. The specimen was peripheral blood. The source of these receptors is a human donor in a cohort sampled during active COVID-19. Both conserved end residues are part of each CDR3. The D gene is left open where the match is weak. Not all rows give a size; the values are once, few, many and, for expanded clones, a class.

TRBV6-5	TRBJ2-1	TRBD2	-	CASSYTGSGVENEQFF	TGTGCCAGCAGTTACACGGGTAGCGGGGTAGAGAATGAGCAGTTCTTC
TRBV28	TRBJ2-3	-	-	CASTLGVLDTQYF	TGTGCCAGCACTCTAGGGGTTCTGGATACGCAGTATTTT
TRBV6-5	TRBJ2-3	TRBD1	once	CASSSRTGSGTDTQYF	TGTGCCAGCAGTTCACGGACAGGTTCTGGCACAGATACGCAGTATTTT
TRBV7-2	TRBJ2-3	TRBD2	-	CASSLEGLASTDTQYF	TGTGCCAGCAGCTTAGAGGGACTAGCGAGCACAGATACGCAGTATTTT
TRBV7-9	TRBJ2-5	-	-	CASSLAHVGDF	TGTGCCAGCAGCTTAGCTCACGTCGGGGACTTC
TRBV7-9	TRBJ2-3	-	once	CASSSRGRGRSRDTQYF	TGTGCCAGCAGCTCCCGCGGGCGGGGACGGTCCAGGGATACGCAGTATTTT
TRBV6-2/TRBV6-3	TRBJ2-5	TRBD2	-	CASSVLAGETQYF	TGTGCCAGCAGCGTCCTAGCGGGAGAGACCCAGTACTTC
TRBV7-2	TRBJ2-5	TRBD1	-	CASSPGTGWTETQYF	TGTGCCAGCAGCCCTGGGACAGGGTGGACGGAGACCCAGTACTTC
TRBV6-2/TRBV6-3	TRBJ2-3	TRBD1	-	CASSYATGLRTDTQYF	TGTGCCAGCAGTTACGCGACAGGGCTCCGCACAGATACGCAGTATTTT
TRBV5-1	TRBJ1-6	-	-	CASSPFSSYNSPLHF	TGCGCCAGCAGCCCGTTCAGCTCCTATAATTCACCCCTCCACTTT
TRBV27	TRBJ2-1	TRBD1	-	CASGSTGGYNEQFF	TGTGCCAGCGGTTCCACAGGGGGCTACAATGAGCAGTTCTTC
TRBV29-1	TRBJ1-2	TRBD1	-	CSGGQGDGYTF	TGCAGCGGCGGACAGGGGGATGGCTACACCTTC
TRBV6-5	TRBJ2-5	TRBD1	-	CASGTDREMRETQYF	TGTGCCAGCGGTACCGACAGGGAGATGAGGGAGACCCAGTACTTC
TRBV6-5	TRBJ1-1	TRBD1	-	CASIPQGAMNTEAFF	TGTGCCAGCATTCCTCAGGGGGCCATGAACACTGAAGCTTTCTTT
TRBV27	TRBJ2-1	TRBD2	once	CASRSGLAGINEQFF	TGTGCCAGCAGGTCCGGACTAGCGGGAATAAATGAGCAGTTCTTC